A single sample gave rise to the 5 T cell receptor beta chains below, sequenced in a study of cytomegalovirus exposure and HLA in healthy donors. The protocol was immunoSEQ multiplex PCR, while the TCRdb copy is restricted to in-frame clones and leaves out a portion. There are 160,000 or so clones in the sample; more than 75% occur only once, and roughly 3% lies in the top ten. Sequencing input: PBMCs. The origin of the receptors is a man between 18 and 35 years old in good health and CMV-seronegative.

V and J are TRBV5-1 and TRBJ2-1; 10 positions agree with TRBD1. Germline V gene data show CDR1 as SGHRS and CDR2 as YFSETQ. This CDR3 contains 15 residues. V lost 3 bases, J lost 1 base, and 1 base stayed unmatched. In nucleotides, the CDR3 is TGCGCCAGCAGCTCGGGACAGGGGTCCTACAATGAGCAGTTCTTC. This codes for CASSSGQGSYNEQFF.

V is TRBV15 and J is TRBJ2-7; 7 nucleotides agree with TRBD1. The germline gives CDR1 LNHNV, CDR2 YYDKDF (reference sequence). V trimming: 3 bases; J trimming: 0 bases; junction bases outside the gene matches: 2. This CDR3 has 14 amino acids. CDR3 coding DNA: TGTGCCACCAGCAGGACAGGGAGCTCCTACGAGCAGTACTTC. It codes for CATSRTGSSYEQYF.

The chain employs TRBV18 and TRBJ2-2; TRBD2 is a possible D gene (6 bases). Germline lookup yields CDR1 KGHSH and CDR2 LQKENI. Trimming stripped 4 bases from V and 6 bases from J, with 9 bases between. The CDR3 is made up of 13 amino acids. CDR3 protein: CASSLTGAGELFF. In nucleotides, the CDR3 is TGTGCCAGCTCACTCACGGGGGCCGGGGAGCTGTTTTTT.

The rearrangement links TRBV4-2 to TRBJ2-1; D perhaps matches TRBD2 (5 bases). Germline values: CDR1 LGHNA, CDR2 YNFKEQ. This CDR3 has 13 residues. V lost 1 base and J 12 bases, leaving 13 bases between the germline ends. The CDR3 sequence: CASSQGEMEVQFF. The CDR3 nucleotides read TGTGCCAGCAGCCAAGGGGAAATGGAGGTGCAGTTCTTC.

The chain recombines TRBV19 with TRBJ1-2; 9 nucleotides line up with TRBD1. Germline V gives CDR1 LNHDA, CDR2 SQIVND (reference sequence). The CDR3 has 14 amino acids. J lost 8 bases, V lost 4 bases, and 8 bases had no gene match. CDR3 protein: CASSRLGTGKGYTF. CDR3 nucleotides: TGTGCCAGTAGTAGACTAGGGACAGGGAAAGGCTACACCTTC.